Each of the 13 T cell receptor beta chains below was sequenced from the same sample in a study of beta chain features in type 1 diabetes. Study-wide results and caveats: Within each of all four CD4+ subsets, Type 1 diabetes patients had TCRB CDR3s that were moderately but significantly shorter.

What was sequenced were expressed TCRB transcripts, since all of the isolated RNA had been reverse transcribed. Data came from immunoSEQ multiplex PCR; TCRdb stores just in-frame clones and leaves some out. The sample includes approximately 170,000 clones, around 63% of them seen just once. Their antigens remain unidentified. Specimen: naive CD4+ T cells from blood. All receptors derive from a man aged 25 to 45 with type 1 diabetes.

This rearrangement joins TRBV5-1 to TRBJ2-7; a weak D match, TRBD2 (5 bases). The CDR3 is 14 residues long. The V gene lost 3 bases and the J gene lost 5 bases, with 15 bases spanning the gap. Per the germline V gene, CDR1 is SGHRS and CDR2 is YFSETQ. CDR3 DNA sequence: TGCGCCAGCAGCTCGGACGGGAACCTCAACGAGCAGTACTTC. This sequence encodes CASSSDGNLNEQYF.

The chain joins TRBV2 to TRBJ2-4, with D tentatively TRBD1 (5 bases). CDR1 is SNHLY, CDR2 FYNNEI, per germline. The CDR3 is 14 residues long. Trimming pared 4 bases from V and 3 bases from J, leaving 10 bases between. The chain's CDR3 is CASSVDRSKNIQYF. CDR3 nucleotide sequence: TGTGCCAGCAGTGTAGACAGAAGCAAAAACATTCAGTACTTC. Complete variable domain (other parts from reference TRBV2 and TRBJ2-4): EPEVTQTPSHQVTQMGQEVILRCVPISNHLYFYWYRQILGQKVEFLVSFYNNEISEKSEIFDDQFSVERPDGSNFTLKIRSTKLEDSAMYFCASSVDRSKNIQYFGAGTRLSVL.

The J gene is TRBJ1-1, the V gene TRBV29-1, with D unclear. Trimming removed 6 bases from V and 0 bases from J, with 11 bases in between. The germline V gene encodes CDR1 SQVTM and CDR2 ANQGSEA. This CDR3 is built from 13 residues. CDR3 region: CSVAGLMNTEAFF. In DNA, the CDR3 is TGCAGCGTCGCCGGCCTCATGAACACTGAAGCTTTCTTT. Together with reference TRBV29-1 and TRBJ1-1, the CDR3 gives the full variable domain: SAVISQKPSRDICQRGTSLTIQCQVDSQVTMMFWYRQQPGQSLTLIATANQGSEATYESGFVIDKFPISRPNLTFSTLTVSNMSPEDSSIYLCSVAGLMNTEAFFGQGTRLTVV.

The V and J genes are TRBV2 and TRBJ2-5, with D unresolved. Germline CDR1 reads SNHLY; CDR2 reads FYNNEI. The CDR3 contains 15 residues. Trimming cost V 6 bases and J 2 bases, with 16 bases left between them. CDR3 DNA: TGTGCCAGCAGAGCACTGAGGACGACACAAGAGACCCAGTACTTC. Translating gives CASRALRTTQETQYF.

The CDR3 DNA follows: TGTGCCATCAGTGCTGTTGACCAGCCCCAGCATTTT. Its protein product is CAISAVDQPQHF. The rearrangement links TRBV10-3 to TRBJ1-5; D uncertain. Trimming shortened V by 4 bases and J by 7 bases, and 8 bases separated the two germline ends. In germline, CDR1 is ENHRY, CDR2 SYGVKD. The CDR3 is 12 residues long.

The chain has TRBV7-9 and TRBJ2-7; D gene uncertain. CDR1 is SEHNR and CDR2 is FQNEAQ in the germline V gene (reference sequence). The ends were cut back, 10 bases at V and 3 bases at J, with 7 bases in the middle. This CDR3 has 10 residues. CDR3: CATDGYEQYF. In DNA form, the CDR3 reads TGTGCCACAGACGGCTACGAGCAGTACTTC.

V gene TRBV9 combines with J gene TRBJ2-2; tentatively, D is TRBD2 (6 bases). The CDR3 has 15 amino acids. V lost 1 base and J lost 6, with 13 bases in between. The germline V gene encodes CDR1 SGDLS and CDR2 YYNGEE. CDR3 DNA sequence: TGTGCCAGCAGCGTATTGGGGGACTCTGCCGGGGAGCTGTTTTTT. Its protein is CASSVLGDSAGELFF.

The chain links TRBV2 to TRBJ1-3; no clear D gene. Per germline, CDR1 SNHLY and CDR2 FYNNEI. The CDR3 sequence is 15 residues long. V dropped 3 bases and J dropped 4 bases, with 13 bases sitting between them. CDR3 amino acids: CASSDGRSGGNTIYF. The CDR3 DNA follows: TGTGCCAGCAGTGATGGCAGGTCCGGAGGAAACACCATATATTTT.

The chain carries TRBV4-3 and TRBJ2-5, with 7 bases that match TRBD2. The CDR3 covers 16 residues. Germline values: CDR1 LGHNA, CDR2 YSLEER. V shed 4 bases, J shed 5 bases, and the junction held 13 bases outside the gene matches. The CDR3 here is CASSRDPREGRETQYF. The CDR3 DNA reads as TGCGCCAGCAGCCGAGATCCGAGGGAGGGGCGGGAGACCCAGTACTTC.

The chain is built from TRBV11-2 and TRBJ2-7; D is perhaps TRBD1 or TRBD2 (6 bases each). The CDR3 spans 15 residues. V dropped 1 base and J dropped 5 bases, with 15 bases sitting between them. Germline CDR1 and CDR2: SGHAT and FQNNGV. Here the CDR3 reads CASSLVAGEAHEQYF. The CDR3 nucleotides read TGTGCCAGCAGCTTAGTGGCAGGGGAGGCCCACGAGCAGTACTTC.

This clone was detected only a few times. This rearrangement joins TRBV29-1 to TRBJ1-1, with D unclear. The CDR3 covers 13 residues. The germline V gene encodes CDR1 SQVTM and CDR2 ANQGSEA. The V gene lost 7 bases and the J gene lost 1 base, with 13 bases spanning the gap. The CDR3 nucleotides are TGCAGCGCCTCTGTCGCTGGGAACACTGAAGCTTTCTTT. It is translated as CSASVAGNTEAFF.

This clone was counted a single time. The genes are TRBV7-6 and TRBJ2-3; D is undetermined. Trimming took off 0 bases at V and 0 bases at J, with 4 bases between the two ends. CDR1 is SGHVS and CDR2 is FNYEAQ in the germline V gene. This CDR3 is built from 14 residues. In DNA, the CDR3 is TGTGCCAGCAGCTTAGCGTTTAGCACAGATACGCAGTATTTT. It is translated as CASSLAFSTDTQYF.

CDR3 bases: TGTGCCAGCAGTTTCTCAGGGGGAGGGAATCAGCCCCAGCATTTT. It encodes CASSFSGGGNQPQHF. The chain recombines TRBV25-1 with TRBJ1-5; 7 nucleotides agree with TRBD1. There are 15 residues in the CDR3. Trimming took 5 bases from V and 4 from J; bases not matched to a gene: 8. The germline V gene has CDR1 MGHDK and CDR2 SYGVNS.